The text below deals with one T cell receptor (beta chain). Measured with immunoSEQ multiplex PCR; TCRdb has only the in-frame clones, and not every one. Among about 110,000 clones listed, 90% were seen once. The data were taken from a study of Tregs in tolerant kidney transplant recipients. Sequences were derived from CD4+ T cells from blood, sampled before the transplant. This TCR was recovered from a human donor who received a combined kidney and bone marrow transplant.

The CDR3: CASSSRTSTDTQYF. DNA for the CDR3: TGTGCCAGCAGCTCCCGGACAAGCACAGATACGCAGTATTTT. This chain links TRBV7-2 with TRBJ2-3, with TRBD1 as a possible D gene (5 bases). V lost 4 bases and J 0 bases, leaving 8 bases between the germline ends. Germline V gene sequence: CDR1 SGHTA, CDR2 FQGNSA. The CDR3 spans 14 residues.